This T cell receptor (beta chain) is drawn from a study of technical replicates of blood from several donors. Libraries were prepared by immunoSEQ multiplex PCR; TCRdb keeps only in-frame clonotypes and omits some of them. The sample shows roughly 100,000 clones, 96% of them seen only once. Germline V gene lookup returns CDR1 SGHRS and CDR2 YFSETQ. The V gene end was trimmed by 4 bases and the J gene end by 5 bases; junction bases not matched to a gene: 4. This CDR3 contains 13 residues. This TCR was sampled from a human donor in good health. The chain recombines TRBV5-1 with TRBJ2-7; 9 bases are shared with TRBD1. Sequencing was performed on T cells isolated from PBMCs. CDR3 nucleotides: TGCGCCAGCAGCAGAACAGGGGGCGACGAGCAGTACTTC. Translated: CASSRTGGDEQYF.